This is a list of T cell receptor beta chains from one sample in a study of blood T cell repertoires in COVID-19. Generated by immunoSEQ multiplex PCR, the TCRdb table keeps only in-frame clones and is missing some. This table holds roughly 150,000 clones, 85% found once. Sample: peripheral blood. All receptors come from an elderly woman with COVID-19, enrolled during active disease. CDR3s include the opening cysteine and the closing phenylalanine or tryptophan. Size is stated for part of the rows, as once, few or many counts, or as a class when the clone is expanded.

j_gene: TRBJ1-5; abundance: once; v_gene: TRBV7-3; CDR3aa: CASSFRDRFGSNQPQHF
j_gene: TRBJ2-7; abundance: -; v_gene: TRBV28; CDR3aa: CASSYGTSGHEQYF
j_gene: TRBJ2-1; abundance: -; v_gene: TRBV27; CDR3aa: CASSFWIASYNEQFF
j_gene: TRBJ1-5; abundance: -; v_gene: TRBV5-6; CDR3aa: CASSLQGARQPQHF
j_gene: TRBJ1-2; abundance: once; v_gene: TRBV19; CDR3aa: CASTVGPGGGYTF
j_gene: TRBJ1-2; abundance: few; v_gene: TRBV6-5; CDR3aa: CASSLNPDYGYTF
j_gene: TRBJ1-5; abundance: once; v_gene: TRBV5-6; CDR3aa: CASSLMGASNQPQHF
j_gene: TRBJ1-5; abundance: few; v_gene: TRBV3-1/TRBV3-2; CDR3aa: CASSQDKDYQPQHF
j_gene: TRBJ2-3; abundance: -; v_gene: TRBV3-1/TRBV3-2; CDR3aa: CASSPDMRDTQYF
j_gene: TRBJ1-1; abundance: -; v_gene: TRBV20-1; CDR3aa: CSASGGGDTEAFF
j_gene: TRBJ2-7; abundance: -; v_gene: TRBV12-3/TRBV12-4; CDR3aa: CASSSGLAYEQYF
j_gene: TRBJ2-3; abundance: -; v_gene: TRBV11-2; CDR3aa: CASRSLLGLAGARDTQYF
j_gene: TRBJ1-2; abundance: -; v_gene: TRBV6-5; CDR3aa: CASSYSSLVDGYTF
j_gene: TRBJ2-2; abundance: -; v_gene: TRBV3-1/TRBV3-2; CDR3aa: CASRGTSGRDRELFF
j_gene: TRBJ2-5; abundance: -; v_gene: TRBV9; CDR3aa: CASSASPSGVETQYF
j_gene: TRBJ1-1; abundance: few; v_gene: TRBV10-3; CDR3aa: CATGKGGTMNTEAFF
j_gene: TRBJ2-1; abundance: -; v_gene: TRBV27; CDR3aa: CASGAGGASYNEQFF
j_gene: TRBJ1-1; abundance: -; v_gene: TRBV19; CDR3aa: CASTLGGLNSHTEAFF
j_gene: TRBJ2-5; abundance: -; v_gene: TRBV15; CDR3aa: CATRGSQETQYF
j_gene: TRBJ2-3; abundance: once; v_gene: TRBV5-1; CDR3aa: CASSLALAGGNTQYF
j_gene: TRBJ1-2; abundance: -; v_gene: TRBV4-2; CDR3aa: CASSRAGREGYTF
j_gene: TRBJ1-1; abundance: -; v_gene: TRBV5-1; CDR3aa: CASSLSRANTEAFF
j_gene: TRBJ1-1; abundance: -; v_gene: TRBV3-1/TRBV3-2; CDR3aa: CASSQEAGGHPEAFF
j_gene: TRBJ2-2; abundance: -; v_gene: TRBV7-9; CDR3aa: CASSLRNTGELFF
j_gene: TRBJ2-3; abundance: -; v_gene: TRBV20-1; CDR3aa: CSASEASGGSRADTQYF
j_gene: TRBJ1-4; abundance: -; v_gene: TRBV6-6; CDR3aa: CASSQTGIRREKLFF
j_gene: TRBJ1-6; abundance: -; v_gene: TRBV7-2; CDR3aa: CASSLAGGELFNSPLHF
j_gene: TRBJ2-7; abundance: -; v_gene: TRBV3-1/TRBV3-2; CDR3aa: CASSQGAEEYF
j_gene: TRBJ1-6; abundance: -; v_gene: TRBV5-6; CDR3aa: CASSPGSSSPLHF